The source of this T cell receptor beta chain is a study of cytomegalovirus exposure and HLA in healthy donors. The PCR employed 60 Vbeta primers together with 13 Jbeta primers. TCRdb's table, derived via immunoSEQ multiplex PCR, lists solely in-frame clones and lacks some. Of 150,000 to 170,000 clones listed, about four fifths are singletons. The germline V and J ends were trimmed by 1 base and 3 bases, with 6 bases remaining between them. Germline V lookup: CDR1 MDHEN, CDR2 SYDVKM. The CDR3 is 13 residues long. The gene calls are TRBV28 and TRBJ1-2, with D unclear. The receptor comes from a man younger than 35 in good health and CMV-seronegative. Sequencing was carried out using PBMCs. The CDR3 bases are TGTGCCAGCAGTTTATCGGCGGACTATGGCTACACCTTC. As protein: CASSLSADYGYTF.